The entry below gives a single T cell receptor (beta chain) sequence along with its context. Its antigen is still unknown. The sample originates from a study of shared clonotypes between healthy human individuals. Study-level points and caveats: Lower generation probabilities were found for non-shared clonotypes than for those shared by all four donors.

The test was conducted at deep level. TCRdb's table, derived via immunoSEQ multiplex PCR, lists solely in-frame clones and lacks some. The sample lists around 1 million clones, 60% to 85% seen once, with over 1.3% in the top ten. Every donor was a Caucasian adult from Nashville, Tennessee. Researchers partitioned CD4+ cells into CD45RA+ naive and CD45RA-negative memory subsets. The CDR3 extends over 15 amino acids. Germline V gene sequence: CDR1 SGDLS, CDR2 YYNGEE. The V gene end was trimmed by 5 bases and the J gene end by 5 bases; junction bases not matched to a gene: 10. V usage is TRBV9 and J usage is TRBJ1-2; 9 bases line up with TRBD1. This receptor was taken from a man aged 18 to 30 in good health. The sequencing input was memory CD4+ T cells sorted from blood. Subset indicated: CD45RA-negative fraction. The CDR3 DNA sequence: TGTGCCAGCAGGACCGGGACAGGGTTGTTTTATGGCTACACCTTC. This codes for CASRTGTGLFYGYTF.